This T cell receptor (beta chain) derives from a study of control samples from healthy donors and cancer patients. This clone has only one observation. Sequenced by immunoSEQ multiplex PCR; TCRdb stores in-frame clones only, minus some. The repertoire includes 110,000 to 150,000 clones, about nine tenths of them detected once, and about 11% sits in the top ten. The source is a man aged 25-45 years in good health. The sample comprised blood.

CDR3 DNA sequence: TGTGCCAGCAGCTTACGGGGACAGGCAGATTACGAGCAGTACTTC. Its translation is CASSLRGQADYEQYF. The V gene is TRBV11-3, the J gene TRBJ2-7, with 8 nucleotides matching TRBD1. Germline values: CDR1 SGHNT, CDR2 YENEEA. This CDR3 comprises 15 residues. Trimming at V came to 2 bases and at J to 4 bases, leaving 7 bases not matched to a gene.